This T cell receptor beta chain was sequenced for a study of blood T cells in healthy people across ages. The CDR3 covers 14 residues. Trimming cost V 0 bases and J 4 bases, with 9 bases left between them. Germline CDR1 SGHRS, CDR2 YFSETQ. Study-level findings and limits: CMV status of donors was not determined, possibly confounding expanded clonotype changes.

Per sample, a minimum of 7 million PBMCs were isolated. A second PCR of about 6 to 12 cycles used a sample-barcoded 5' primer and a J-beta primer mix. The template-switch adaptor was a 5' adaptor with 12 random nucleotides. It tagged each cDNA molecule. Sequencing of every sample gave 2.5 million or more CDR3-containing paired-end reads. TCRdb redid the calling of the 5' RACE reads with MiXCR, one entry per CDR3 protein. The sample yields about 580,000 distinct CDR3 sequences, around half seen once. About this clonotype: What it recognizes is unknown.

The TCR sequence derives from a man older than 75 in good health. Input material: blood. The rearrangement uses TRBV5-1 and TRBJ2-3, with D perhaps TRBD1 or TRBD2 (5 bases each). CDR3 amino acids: CASSLGWGSDTQYF. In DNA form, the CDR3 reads TGCGCCAGCAGCTTGGGGTGGGGGTCAGATACGCAGTATTTT.